This is a list of T cell receptor beta chains from one sample in a study of blood T cell repertoires in COVID-19. TCRdb keeps only in-frame clones here, not all; method: immunoSEQ multiplex PCR. The table shows just over 150,000 clones, with approximately 82% occurring only once. The specimen was peripheral blood. These receptors originate from a woman aged 45 to 65 with acute or convalescent COVID-19. Both conserved end residues are trimmed from each CDR3. Fields, in order: V gene, D gene, CDR3 protein. A D gene is named only where the DNA matches it firmly.

V: TRBV19; D: TRBD1; CDR3: ASSIDEQGGNQPQH
V: TRBV11-1; D: NA; CDR3: ASSPRDNRAGDTQY
V: TRBV6-1; D: NA; CDR3: ASSDQGSIYGYT
V: TRBV27; D: TRBD2; CDR3: ASSFYSGRGGEQY
V: TRBV6-6; D: NA; CDR3: ASSGTGPHGYT
V: TRBV2; D: NA; CDR3: ASSPEVSYNEQF
V: TRBV29-1; D: TRBD1; CDR3: SVRTGAGANVLT
V: TRBV19; D: TRBD1; CDR3: ASSRDRGGGANVLT
V: TRBV2; D: NA; CDR3: ASSEEGVGPPLH
V: TRBV3-1/TRBV3-2; D: TRBD1; CDR3: ASRKGQGAVEQY
V: TRBV27; D: TRBD1; CDR3: ASSLGTGGMNTEAF
V: TRBV7-2; D: NA; CDR3: ASSLASGGLETQY
V: TRBV9; D: NA; CDR3: ASSVVGTFSDTQY
V: TRBV4-3; D: NA; CDR3: ASSQEVVVGSSLSSYNSPLH
V: TRBV19; D: TRBD2; CDR3: ASSIRGTSRTDTQY